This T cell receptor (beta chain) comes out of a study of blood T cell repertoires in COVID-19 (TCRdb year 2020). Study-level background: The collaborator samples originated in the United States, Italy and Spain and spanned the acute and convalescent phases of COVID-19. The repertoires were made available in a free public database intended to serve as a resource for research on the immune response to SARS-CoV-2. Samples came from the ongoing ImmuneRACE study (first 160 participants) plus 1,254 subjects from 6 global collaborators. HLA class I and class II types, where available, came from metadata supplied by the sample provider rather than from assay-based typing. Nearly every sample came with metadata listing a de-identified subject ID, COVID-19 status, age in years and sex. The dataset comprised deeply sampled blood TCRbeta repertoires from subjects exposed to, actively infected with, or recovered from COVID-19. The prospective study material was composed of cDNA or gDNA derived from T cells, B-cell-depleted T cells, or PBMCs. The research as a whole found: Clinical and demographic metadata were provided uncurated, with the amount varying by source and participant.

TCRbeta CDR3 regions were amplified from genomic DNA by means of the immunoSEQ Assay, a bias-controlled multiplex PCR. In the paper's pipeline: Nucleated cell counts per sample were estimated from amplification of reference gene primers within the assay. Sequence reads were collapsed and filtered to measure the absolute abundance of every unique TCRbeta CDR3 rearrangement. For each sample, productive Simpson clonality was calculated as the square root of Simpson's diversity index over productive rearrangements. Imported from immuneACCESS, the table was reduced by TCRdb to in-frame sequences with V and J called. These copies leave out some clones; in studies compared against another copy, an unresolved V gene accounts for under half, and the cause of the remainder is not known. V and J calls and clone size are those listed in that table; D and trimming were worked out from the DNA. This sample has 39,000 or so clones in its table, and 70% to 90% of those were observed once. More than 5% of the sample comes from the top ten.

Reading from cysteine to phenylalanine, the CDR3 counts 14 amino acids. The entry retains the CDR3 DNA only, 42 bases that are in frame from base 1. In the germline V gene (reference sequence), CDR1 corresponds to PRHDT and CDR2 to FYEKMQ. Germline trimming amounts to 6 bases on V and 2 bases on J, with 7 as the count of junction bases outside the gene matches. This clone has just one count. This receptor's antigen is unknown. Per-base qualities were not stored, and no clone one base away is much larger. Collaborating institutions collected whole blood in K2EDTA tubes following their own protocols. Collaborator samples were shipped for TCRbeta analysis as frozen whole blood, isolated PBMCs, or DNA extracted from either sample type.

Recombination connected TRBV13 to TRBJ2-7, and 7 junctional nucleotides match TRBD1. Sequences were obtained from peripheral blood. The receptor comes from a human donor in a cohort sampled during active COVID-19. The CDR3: CASRPGTATYEQYF. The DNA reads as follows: TGTGCCAGCAGACCCGGGACAGCCACCTACGAGCAGTACTTC.